The clone carrying this T cell receptor (beta chain) was recorded many times. V was clipped by 4 bases and J by 7 bases; unmatched bases: 4. There are 14 residues in the CDR3. Germline CDR1 is SGHRS and CDR2 is YFSETQ. Profiled with immunoSEQ multiplex PCR; TCRdb holds only in-frame clones, not every one. The table lists 150,000 or so clones, 75% to 85% of them singletons. This record comes from a study of blood T cell repertoires in COVID-19. About the study: Acute and convalescent COVID-19 samples came from the United States, Italy and Spain. PBMCs, B-cell-depleted T cells, or T cells provided the cDNA or gDNA that made up the material.

Participants' reported clinical history set cohort assignment. This sequence joins TRBV5-1 and TRBJ1-6; 8 nucleotides agree with TRBD1. What was sequenced was PBMCs or T cells enriched from blood (not recorded which). This sequence was found in a man over 45 who had recovered from COVID-19. DNA of the CDR3: TGCGCCAGCAGCCTAACAGGGGGGAATTCACCCCTCCACTTT. This gives the protein CASSLTGGNSPLHF.